Below are 9 T cell receptor beta chains sequenced from a single sample in a study of blood T cell repertoires in COVID-19. Using immunoSEQ multiplex PCR, the repertoire was profiled, and TCRdb retains in-frame clones only, with some absent. The data contain a few hundred thousand clones, roughly 85% of them singletons. The sample consisted of peripheral blood. The receptors stem from a human donor in a cohort sampled during active COVID-19.

This clone was recorded only once. V gene TRBV27 combines with J gene TRBJ1-5; tentatively, D is TRBD1 (5 bases). The CDR3 spans 14 residues. Germline V gene lookup returns CDR1 MNHEY and CDR2 SMNVEV (reference sequence). The V end was cut by 1 base, the J end by 6 bases, with 10 bases between. CDR3 nucleotides: TGTGCCAGCAGTTTATGGGGGGAAGGTCAGCCCCAGCATTTT. Its protein product is CASSLWGEGQPQHF.

This sequence joins TRBV2 and TRBJ1-2; tentatively, D is TRBD1 (6 bases). CDR3 length equals 17 residues. V lost 7 bases, J lost 8 bases, and 29 bases lay in between. Germline V gene lookup returns CDR1 SNHLY and CDR2 FYNNEI. The CDR3 DNA follows: TGTGCCAGCACCCCCCCCCTTGGACAGCCTACAATGGGGGGCTACACCTTC. It is translated as CASTPPLGQPTMGGYTF.

V usage is TRBV5-1 and J usage is TRBJ1-6; TRBD1 matches at 12 bases. This CDR3 is 15 amino acids long. J gave up 9 bases and V 4 bases, and 5 bases lay outside the gene matches. Germline V gives CDR1 SGHRS, CDR2 YFSETQ. CDR3 nucleotides: TGCGCCAGCAGCCAGTGGGACAGGGGGCCTTCACCCCTCCACTTT. Protein sequence: CASSQWDRGPSPLHF.

The chain combines TRBV12-3 or TRBV12-4 with TRBJ2-2; 7 bases line up with TRBD2. This CDR3 is 13 amino acids long. The junction had 2 bases not matched to a gene; V was cut back by 10 bases and J by 0 bases. The CDR3 protein is CATGTTNTGELFF. As DNA, the CDR3 is TGTGCCACCGGGACTACGAACACCGGGGAGCTGTTTTTT.

The chain is built from TRBV6-5 and TRBJ1-3, with D unclear. V was pared by 2 bases and J by 0 bases, with 8 bases between. Germline CDR1 is MNHEY and CDR2 is SVGAGI. This CDR3 comprises 15 residues. This chain's CDR3 is CASSYGPDSGNTIYF. The CDR3 region has the DNA TGTGCCAGCAGTTACGGCCCAGACTCTGGAAACACCATATATTTT.

The V call is TRBV27, the J call TRBJ1-5; D call uncertain. The germline V and J ends were trimmed by 3 bases and 3 bases, with 15 bases remaining between them. CDR3 length equals 16 residues. CDR1 MNHEY and CDR2 SMNVEV come from the germline V gene (reference sequence). The CDR3 DNA reads TGTGCCAGCAGTTTGTCGGGAGCATACCTCAATCAGCCCCAGCATTTT. Amino acids: CASSLSGAYLNQPQHF.

This clone has a single count. V and J are TRBV2 and TRBJ2-5, with unresolved D. The CDR3 has 10 residues. V dropped 7 bases and J dropped 9 bases, with 9 bases sitting between them. CDR1 SNHLY and CDR2 FYNNEI come from the germline V gene. This chain's CDR3 is CASTLSAQYF. DNA of the CDR3: TGTGCCAGCACGTTGTCGGCCCAGTACTTC. The full variable domain, rest sourced from reference TRBV2 and TRBJ2-5, is EPEVTQTPSHQVTQMGQEVILRCVPISNHLYFYWYRQILGQKVEFLVSFYNNEISEKSEIFDDQFSVERPDGSNFTLKIRSTKLEDSAMYFCASTLSAQYFGPGTRLLVL.

The chain links TRBV6-5 to TRBJ1-2; 7 bases are a match to TRBD1. This CDR3 has 14 amino acids. Unmatched junction bases numbered 3, after V lost 1 base and J lost 4 bases. Germline CDR1 and CDR2: MNHEY and SVGAGI. The chain's CDR3 is CASSYFQGGYGYTF. The CDR3 bases are TGTGCCAGCAGTTACTTCCAGGGGGGCTATGGCTACACCTTC.

This clone was observed once. The junction shows a germline mismatch at one end, possibly a read error. The chain carries TRBV3-1 (or the pseudogene TRBV3-2) and TRBJ2-7; the match to TRBD2 covers 10 bases. The CDR3 is 13 residues long. Germline values: CDR1 LGHDT, CDR2 YNNKEL (reference sequence). CDR3 sequence (DNA): TGTGCCAGCAGCCAAGTCGAGCGGGGGGGTCTCTTCTTC. Translation: CASSQVERGGLFF.